Shown below are 32 T cell receptor beta chains from a single sample sequenced in a study of cytomegalovirus exposure and HLA in healthy donors. The study ran its PCR with 60 Vbeta and 13 Jbeta primers. Assay: immunoSEQ multiplex PCR; the TCRdb copy retains only in-frame clones and omits some. The data hold about 140,000 clones, with approximately 72% observed a single time. Sequenced: PBMCs. These receptors originate from a woman aged 60-75 years in good health and CMV-seronegative.

The chain employs TRBV28 and TRBJ2-3, with TRBD2 identical over 15 bases. V shed 6 bases, J shed 3 bases, and the junction held 13 bases outside the gene matches. Germline-derived CDR1 and CDR2 are MDHEN and SYDVKM. The length of the CDR3 is 19 residues. The CDR3 is CASSLGLAGGPTVTDTQYF. Written as DNA, the CDR3 is TGTGCCAGCAGCCTCGGACTAGCGGGAGGGCCGACGGTGACAGATACGCAGTATTTT.

This chain joins TRBV2 and TRBJ2-7, with 8 nucleotides matching TRBD2. The CDR3 runs to 19 residues. V gave up 1 base and J gave up 2 bases; unmatched junction bases: 16. The germline CDR1 and CDR2 sequences are SNHLY and FYNNEI. This CDR3 is CASSEGERASGLPTYEQYF. In DNA form, the CDR3 reads TGTGCCAGCAGTGAAGGAGAACGGGCTAGCGGGCTACCTACCTACGAGCAGTACTTC.

The rearrangement joins TRBV4-2 to TRBJ2-5, with TRBD2 as a possible D gene (5 bases). The J call may not be correct, given that the DNA end is closer to TRBJ2-7. This CDR3 has 16 residues. The germline gives CDR1 LGHNA, CDR2 YNFKEQ. CDR3: CASSQDLRASSYEQYF. The CDR3, as DNA: TGTGCCAGCAGCCAAGATTTGAGGGCTAGCAGCTACGAGCAGTACTTC.

This clone was counted only a few times. The V call is TRBV4-3, the J call TRBJ2-7; weak D call: TRBD2 (6 bases). This CDR3 contains 17 residues. Germline loops: CDR1 LGHNA, CDR2 YSLEER. With 0 bases removed from V and 4 bases from J, the gap between germline ends came to 19 bases. The CDR3 DNA follows: TGCGCCAGCAGCCAAGATAAACTCGCAACGGGAGTATACGAGCAGTACTTC. It yields the protein CASSQDKLATGVYEQYF.

V and J are TRBV28 and TRBJ2-7; TRBD2 might be the D (5 bases). The V end was cut by 7 bases, the J end by 7 bases, with 14 bases between. The CDR3 totals 12 residues. Per germline, CDR1 MDHEN and CDR2 SYDVKM. The CDR3 here is CASTLAPGEQYF. The CDR3 DNA sequence: TGTGCCAGCACTCTCGCCCCGGGGGAGCAGTACTTC.

The J gene is TRBJ1-1, the V gene TRBV6-1; D unresolved. V lost 1 base to trimming and J lost 6 bases, with 12 bases between them. Germline CDR1 MNHNS, CDR2 SASEGT. The CDR3 spans 14 residues. Here the CDR3 DNA reads TGTGCCAGCAGTGAAGTGGCGAGGATGGCTGAAGCTTTCTTT. It codes for CASSEVARMAEAFF.

This clone showed up just a few times. CDR3 in amino acids: CASSSSVVGNEQYF. In nucleotides, the CDR3 is TGCGCCAGCAGCTCGAGCGTGGTTGGCAACGAGCAGTACTTC. The chain recombines TRBV5-1 with TRBJ2-7; no firm D call. Trimming took 3 bases from V and 5 from J, leaving 15 bases between them. Per germline, CDR1 SGHRS and CDR2 YFSETQ. This CDR3 is 14 amino acids long.

This clone has only one observation. A junction end diverges from the germline sequence, so it may reflect a read error. The rearrangement links TRBV7-9 to TRBJ2-1, with a weak D call TRBD1 (6 bases). The germline gives CDR1 SEHNR, CDR2 FQNEAQ (reference sequence). This CDR3 comprises 15 residues. The CDR3 loop is CSSSLGDTSYNEQFF. The DNA for the CDR3 is TGTTCCAGCAGCTTAGGGGACACCTCCTACAATGAGCAGTTCTTC.

In this sample, this clone turned up once. The genes are TRBV29-1 and TRBJ2-7, with a possible D match to TRBD2 (6 bases). CDR1 and CDR2 (germline): SQVTM, ANQGSEA. V lost 5 bases to trimming and J lost 2 bases, with 10 bases between them. The CDR3 is made up of 12 amino acids. The CDR3 loop is CSVTPGAYEQYF. The CDR3, as DNA: TGCAGCGTTACCCCGGGAGCCTACGAGCAGTACTTC.

The chain recombines TRBV28 with TRBJ1-2; perhaps TRBD1 as D (5 bases). CDR1 is MDHEN and CDR2 is SYDVKM in the germline V gene. The V end lost 8 bases, the J end lost 4 bases, and 8 bases lay between the germline ends. This CDR3 region has 11 residues. The CDR3 DNA follows: TGTGCCAGCTCCCAGGGCTATGGCTACACCTTC. Translated, it gives CASSQGYGYTF.

V is TRBV10-3 and J is TRBJ1-4; no firm D call. Trimming took 6 bases from V and 0 from J, leaving 8 bases between them. Per germline, CDR1 ENHRY and CDR2 SYGVKD. The CDR3 runs to 14 residues. The CDR3 here is CAIRSDSTNEKLFF. The CDR3 DNA follows: TGTGCCATCAGGTCAGATTCAACTAATGAAAAACTGTTTTTT.

This chain joins TRBV23-1 and TRBJ2-7, with 9 bases identical to TRBD1. TRBV23-1 is marked as an open reading frame, function uncertain. Germline trimming cut 3 bases from V and 5 bases from J; bases unmatched to any gene: 20. This CDR3 is built from 19 residues. The CDR3 region is CASSHSPGQGKEKRHEQYF. The CDR3 nucleotides are TGCGCCAGCAGTCACTCCCCGGGACAGGGAAAGGAAAAAAGGCACGAGCAGTACTTC.

V is TRBV15 and J is TRBJ2-1, with 7 bases matching TRBD2. The CDR3 sequence is 15 residues long. V lost 0 bases and J lost 5; bases outside the gene matches: 4. Germline V lookup: CDR1 LNHNV, CDR2 YYDKDF (reference sequence). This chain's CDR3 is CATSRDTAGNNEQFF. CDR3 DNA: TGTGCCACCAGCAGAGATACAGCGGGGAACAATGAGCAGTTCTTC.

This chain joins TRBV6-5 and TRBJ1-6; 7 bases agree with TRBD1. There are 15 residues in the CDR3. Trimming removed 6 bases from V and 5 bases from J; junction bases left unmatched: 7. Germline V gene data show CDR1 as MNHEY and CDR2 as SVGAGI. The CDR3 DNA sequence: TGTGCCAGCAGCCGTGGGACAGCCAATAATTCACCCCTCCACTTT. Amino acids: CASSRGTANNSPLHF.

This clone was observed once. The V call is TRBV15, the J call TRBJ2-3, with 8 bases matching TRBD1. The trim removed 2 bases at V and 1 base at J, leaving 5 bases unmatched. The length of the CDR3 is 16 residues. From germline, CDR1 is LNHNV and CDR2 YYDKDF (reference sequence). CDR3 amino acids: CATSRMTGVGTDTQYF. The CDR3 bases are TGTGCCACCAGCAGAATGACAGGGGTGGGCACAGATACGCAGTATTTT.

This clone was counted only a few times. The V and J genes are TRBV5-8 and TRBJ1-5, with 10 bases that match TRBD1. Looked up from germline, CDR1 is SGHTS and CDR2 is YDEGEE. The CDR3 spans 16 residues. V shed 0 bases, J shed 6 bases, and the junction held 6 bases outside the gene matches. CDR3 sequence: CASSLGDRGLSQPQHF. The DNA for the CDR3 is TGTGCCAGCAGCTTGGGGGACAGGGGTTTAAGTCAGCCCCAGCATTTT.

This sequence joins TRBV5-1 and TRBJ2-7, with 14 bases identical to TRBD2. Germline assignment: CDR1 SGHRS and CDR2 YFSETQ. This CDR3 has 16 residues. V shed 3 bases, J shed 0 bases, and the junction held 2 bases outside the gene matches. The CDR3 sequence: CASSSGLAGVSYEQYF. In nucleotides, the CDR3 is TGCGCCAGCAGCTCGGGACTAGCGGGAGTCTCCTACGAGCAGTACTTC.

The chain has TRBV19 and TRBJ2-1, with D uncertain. V shed 7 bases and J shed 9 bases, with 16 bases lying between them. The germline V gene has CDR1 LNHDA and CDR2 SQIVND (reference sequence). This CDR3 has 13 amino acids. For the CDR3, the DNA is TGTGCCAGTACCACACTCGGGTATAGTGAGCAGTTCTTC. Amino acid sequence: CASTTLGYSEQFF.

In its sample, this clone was seen a few times. The rearrangement links TRBV5-1 to TRBJ2-5; 7 bases match TRBD2. CDR1 is SGHRS, CDR2 YFSETQ, per germline. The CDR3 has 14 amino acids. V lost 4 bases and J lost 5; bases outside the gene matches: 8. CDR3 in amino acids: CASSPSGLVETQYF. The CDR3 DNA is TGCGCCAGCAGCCCTTCCGGACTAGTTGAGACCCAGTACTTC.

This clone was seen more than once but under ten times. J is TRBJ1-2 and V is TRBV7-9, with D possibly being TRBD1 (6 bases). Germline assignment: CDR1 SEHNR and CDR2 FQNEAQ (reference sequence). The V end was cut by 5 bases, the J end by 12 bases, with 25 bases between. The CDR3 is made up of 15 amino acids. CDR3 in DNA: TGTGCCAGCAGCCACACAGGGCCCTTGCAGCTGGCCGACACCTTC. Its protein product is CASSHTGPLQLADTF.

The chain is built from TRBV7-2 and TRBJ1-1, with a weak D call TRBD1 (5 bases). Trimming cost V 3 bases and J 0 bases, with 11 bases left between them. The CDR3 has 15 amino acids. Looked up from germline, CDR1 is SGHTA and CDR2 is FQGNSA. The CDR3 spells CASSLAGTLNTEAFF. CDR3 nucleotides: TGTGCCAGCAGCTTGGCCGGGACTTTGAACACTGAAGCTTTCTTT.

About this clone: A junction end diverges from the germline sequence, so it may reflect a read error. The genes are TRBV5-5 and TRBJ1-2; D possibly corresponds to TRBD1 (6 bases). The CDR3 loop spans 14 amino acids. Germline CDR1 SGHKS, CDR2 YYEKEE (reference sequence). The CDR3 spells CAGSLGGDTYGYTF. Written as DNA, the CDR3 is TGTGCCGGCAGCTTGGGTGGGGACACCTATGGCTACACCTTC. The full variable domain, rest sourced from reference TRBV5-5 and TRBJ1-2, is DAGVTQSPTHLIKTRGQQVTLRCSPISGHKSVSWYQQVLGQGPQFIFQYYEKEERGRGNFPDRFSARQFPNYSSELNVNALLLGDSALYLCAGSLGGDTYGYTFGSGTRLTVV.

This clone turned up a few times. The chain has TRBV19 and TRBJ2-3; tentative D call: TRBD2 (6 bases). The CDR3 sequence is 17 residues long. Germline V gives CDR1 LNHDA, CDR2 SQIVND (reference sequence). The V and J ends lost 1 base and 4 bases respectively, with 18 bases between them. CDR3 sequence: CASSIAGKASVADTQYF. The CDR3 coding sequence is TGTGCCAGTAGTATAGCTGGGAAGGCTAGCGTCGCAGATACGCAGTATTTT. Together with reference TRBV19 and TRBJ2-3, the CDR3 gives the full variable domain: DGGITQSPKYLFRKEGQNVTLSCEQNLNHDAMYWYRQDPGQGLRLIYYSQIVNDFQKGDIAEGYSVSREKKESFPLTVTSAQKNPTAFYLCASSIAGKASVADTQYFGPGTRLTVL.

The chain joins TRBV28 to TRBJ1-5, with D perhaps matching TRBD1 (5 bases). V dropped 2 bases and J dropped 4 bases, with 9 bases sitting between them. Germline V gene sequence: CDR1 MDHEN, CDR2 SYDVKM. This CDR3 spans 14 amino acids. DNA of the CDR3: TGTGCCAGCAGTTTAGGTGGGGCTAATCAGCCCCAGCATTTT. Translation gives CASSLGGANQPQHF.

This clone occurred a few times. The chain carries TRBV5-1 and TRBJ2-5, with 13 bases matching TRBD2. Germline V gene data show CDR1 as SGHRS and CDR2 as YFSETQ. The CDR3 has 16 residues. The ends lost 6 bases at V and 2 bases at J; junction bases unmatched: 7. The CDR3 loop reads CASKLQLAGGQETQYF. In DNA form, the CDR3 reads TGCGCCAGCAAACTTCAACTAGCGGGGGGGCAAGAGACCCAGTACTTC.

This clone was recorded only once. The chain combines TRBV4-2 with TRBJ2-2; 13 nucleotides line up with TRBD2. Germline V CDR1 and CDR2: LGHNA, YNFKEQ. Trimming cost V 4 bases and J 5 bases; bases outside gene matches: 7. The CDR3 is 17 residues long. CDR3: CASSRGLAGVGTGELFF. The CDR3 DNA reads TGTGCCAGCAGCCGCGGACTAGCGGGAGTTGGGACCGGGGAGCTGTTTTTT.

This chain links TRBV7-2 with TRBJ2-3; 12 bases agree with TRBD2. From germline, CDR1 is SGHTA and CDR2 FQGNSA. Germline trimming cut 5 bases from V and 14 bases from J; bases unmatched to any gene: 5. The CDR3 is 12 residues long. In DNA, the CDR3 is TGTGCCAGCAGCCCTCCGGGACTAGCGGGGTATTTT. This sequence encodes CASSPPGLAGYF.

The chain uses TRBV11-3 and TRBJ2-5; TRBD2 agrees at 7 bases. Germline-derived CDR1 and CDR2 are SGHNT and YENEEA. The CDR3 consists of 16 residues. Trimming took 5 bases from V and 5 from J; bases not matched to a gene: 14. The CDR3 DNA reads TGTGCCAGCAGCCTAAATGGGCAGCGGGGCGGGGAGACCCAGTACTTC. It encodes CASSLNGQRGGETQYF.

The chain has TRBV5-6 and TRBJ2-5, with TRBD2 as a possible D gene (6 bases). The CDR3 runs 14 residues. V lost 6 bases to trimming and J lost 5 bases, with 17 bases between them. The germline V gene has CDR1 SGHDT and CDR2 YYEEEE. The CDR3: CASTNTGRIETQYF. In DNA, the CDR3 is TGTGCCAGCACCAATACCGGGAGAATCGAGACCCAGTACTTC. The complete variable domain, with remaining parts taken from reference TRBV5-6 and TRBJ2-5, reads DAGVTQSPTHLIKTRGQQVTLRCSPKSGHDTVSWYQQALGQGPQFIFQYYEEEERQRGNFPDRFSGHQFPNYSSELNVNALLLGDSALYLCASTNTGRIETQYFGPGTRLLVL.

The table lists this clone with a count of one. The chain has TRBV6-5 and TRBJ2-2, with D maybe TRBD2 (6 bases). Trimming removed 6 bases at V and 4 bases at J, with 9 bases between. Germline CDR1 and CDR2: MNHEY and SVGAGI. The CDR3 has 13 residues. The CDR3 region is CASRLGGTGELFF. CDR3 DNA sequence: TGTGCCAGCAGGCTGGGGGGCACCGGGGAGCTGTTTTTT.

V usage is TRBV5-6 and J usage is TRBJ1-1; TRBD1 is a possible D gene (6 bases). The CDR3 contains 12 residues. V was pared by 3 bases and J by 8 bases, with 11 bases between. The germline gives CDR1 SGHDT, CDR2 YYEEEE. CDR3 protein: CASSYADREAFF. The CDR3 DNA reads TGTGCCAGCAGCTATGCCGACAGGGAAGCTTTCTTT.

J is TRBJ1-4 and V is TRBV2; a possible D gene is TRBD1 (5 bases). V lost 6 bases, J lost 5 bases, and 13 bases lay in between. Looked up from germline, CDR1 is SNHLY and CDR2 is FYNNEI. The CDR3 sequence is 14 residues long. The CDR3 nucleotides read TGTGCCAGCAGGTCGGGACTGGGGAATGAAAAACTGTTTTTT. This translates into CASRSGLGNEKLFF.